What follows is one TCR beta chain and its context. Its antigen is still unknown. The V and J ends lost 3 bases and 7 bases, in that order; junction bases with no gene match: 19. The length of the CDR3 is 17 residues. CDR1 is GTSNPN and CDR2 is SVGIG in the germline V gene (reference sequence). The data derive from a study of cytomegalovirus exposure and HLA in healthy donors. The PCR used 60 Vbeta and 13 Jbeta primers. Some clones are missing from TCRdb's copy, which holds only in-frame ones; the method was immunoSEQ multiplex PCR. The sample consists of 160,000 or so clones, roughly 79% of them appearing once. Findings and caveats of the study: As was reported, the classifier diagnosed cytomegalovirus status with high specificity and sensitivity. Association of 15,000 to 20,000 TCR beta sequences with HLA alleles was found at 0.05 false discovery rate in a later analysis. TRBV6-2, TRBV6-3 and some other V segments were excluded as indistinguishable. Most TCR sequences showed up rarely, but some public TCRs showed up in many donors.

The chain uses TRBV30 and TRBJ1-2; 8 bases match TRBD1. This receptor was identified in a man aged 18-30 years in good health and CMV-seropositive. Sequenced input: PBMCs. CDR3 nucleotide sequence: TGTGCCTGGAGGGCTTACTTCGGGACAGGCTCTAGCCGTGGCTACACCTTC. It yields the protein CAWRAYFGTGSSRGYTF. Based on the CDR3 plus reference TRBV30 and TRBJ1-2, the full variable domain is SQTIHQWPATLVQPVGSPLSLECTVEGTSNPNLYWYRQAAGRGLQLLFYSVGIGQISSEVPQNLSASRPQDRQFILSSKKLLLSDSGFYLCAWRAYFGTGSSRGYTFGSGTRLTVV.